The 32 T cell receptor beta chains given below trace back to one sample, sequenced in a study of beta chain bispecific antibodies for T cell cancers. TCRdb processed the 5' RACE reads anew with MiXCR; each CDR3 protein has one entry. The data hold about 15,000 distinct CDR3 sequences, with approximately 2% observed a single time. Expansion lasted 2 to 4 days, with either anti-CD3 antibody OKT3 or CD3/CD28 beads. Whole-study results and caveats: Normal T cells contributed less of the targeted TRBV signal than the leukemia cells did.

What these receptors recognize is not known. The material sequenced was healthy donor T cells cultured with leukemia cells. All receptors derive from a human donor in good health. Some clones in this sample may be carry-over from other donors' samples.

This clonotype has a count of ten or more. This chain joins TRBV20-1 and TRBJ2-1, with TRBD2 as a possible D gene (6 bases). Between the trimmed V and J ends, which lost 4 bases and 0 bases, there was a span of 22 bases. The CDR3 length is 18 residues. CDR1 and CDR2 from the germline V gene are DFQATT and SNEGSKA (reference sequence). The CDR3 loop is CSATIPLRRGSSYNEQFF. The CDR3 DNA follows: TGCAGTGCTACGATCCCCCTACGGCGGGGCAGCTCCTACAATGAGCAGTTCTTC.

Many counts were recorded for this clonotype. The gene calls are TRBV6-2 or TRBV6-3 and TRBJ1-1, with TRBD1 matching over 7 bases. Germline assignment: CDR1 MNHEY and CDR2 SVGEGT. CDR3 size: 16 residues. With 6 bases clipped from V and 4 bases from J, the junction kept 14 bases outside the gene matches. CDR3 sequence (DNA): TGTGCCAGCAGCACGGGACAGATCCCCGGACCCACTGAAGCTTTCTTT. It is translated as CASSTGQIPGPTEAFF.

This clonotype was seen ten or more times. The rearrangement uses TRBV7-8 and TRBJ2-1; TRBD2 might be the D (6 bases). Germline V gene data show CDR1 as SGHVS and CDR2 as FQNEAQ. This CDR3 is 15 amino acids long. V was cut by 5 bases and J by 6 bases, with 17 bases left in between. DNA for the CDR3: TGTGCCAGCAGCCTCCGTCCGGGGGTAGGCAATGAGCAGTTCTTC. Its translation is CASSLRPGVGNEQFF.

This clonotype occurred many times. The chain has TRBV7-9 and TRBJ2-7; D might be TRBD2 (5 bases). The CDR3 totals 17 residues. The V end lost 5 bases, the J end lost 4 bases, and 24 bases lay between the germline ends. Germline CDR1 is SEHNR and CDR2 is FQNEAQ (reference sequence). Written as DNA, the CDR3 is TGTGCCAGCAGCGGAGGCCCGGGATTGAAAGGTTCTTACGAGCAGTACTTC. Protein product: CASSGGPGLKGSYEQYF.

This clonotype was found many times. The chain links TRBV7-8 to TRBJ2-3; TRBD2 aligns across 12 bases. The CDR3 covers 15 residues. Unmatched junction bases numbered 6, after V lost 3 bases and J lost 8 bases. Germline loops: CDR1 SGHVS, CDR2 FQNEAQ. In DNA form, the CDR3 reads TGTGCCAGCAGCTTGAGACTAGCGGGGGAGTTTACGCAGTATTTT. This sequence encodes CASSLRLAGEFTQYF.

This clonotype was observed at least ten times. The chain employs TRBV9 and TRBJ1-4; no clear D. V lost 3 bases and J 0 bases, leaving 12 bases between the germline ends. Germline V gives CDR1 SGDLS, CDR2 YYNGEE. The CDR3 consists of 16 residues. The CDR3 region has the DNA TGTGCCAGCAGCGAGGGAAGGATTGCAACTAATGAAAAACTGTTTTTT. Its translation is CASSEGRIATNEKLFF.

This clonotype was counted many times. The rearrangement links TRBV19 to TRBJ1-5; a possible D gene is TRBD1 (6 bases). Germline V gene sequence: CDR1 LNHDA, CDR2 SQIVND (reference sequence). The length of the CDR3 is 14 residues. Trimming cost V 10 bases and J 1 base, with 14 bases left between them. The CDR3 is CATATGPSNQPQHF. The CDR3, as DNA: TGTGCCACCGCGACAGGCCCAAGCAATCAGCCCCAGCATTTT.

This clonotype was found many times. The CDR3 nucleotides read TGTGCCAGCAGCTTAAGGGGGACGGCCAACAATGAGCAGTTCTTC. Translating gives CASSLRGTANNEQFF. The chain has TRBV7-9 and TRBJ2-1; a weak D match, TRBD1 (6 bases). Trimming took off 2 bases at V and 5 bases at J, with 13 bases between the two ends. CDR3 size: 15 residues. The germline V gene has CDR1 SEHNR and CDR2 FQNEAQ (reference sequence).

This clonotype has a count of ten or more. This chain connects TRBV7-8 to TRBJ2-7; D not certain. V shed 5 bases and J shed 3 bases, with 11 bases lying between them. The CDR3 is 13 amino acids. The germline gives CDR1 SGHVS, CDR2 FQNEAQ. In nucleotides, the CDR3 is TGTGCCAGCAGCCTAGGATCCCGCTACGAGCAGTACTTC. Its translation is CASSLGSRYEQYF.

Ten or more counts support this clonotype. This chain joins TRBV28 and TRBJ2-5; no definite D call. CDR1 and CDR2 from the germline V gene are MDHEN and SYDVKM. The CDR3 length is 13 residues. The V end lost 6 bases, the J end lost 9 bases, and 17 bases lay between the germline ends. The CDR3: CASRIQSSAAQYF. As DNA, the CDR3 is TGTGCCAGCAGGATCCAGTCCTCCGCGGCCCAGTACTTC.

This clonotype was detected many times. The DNA for the CDR3 is TGCAGTGCTAGTACAGGGGACCCCTGGAGCAATGAGCAGTTCTTC. Its translation is CSASTGDPWSNEQFF. The chain recombines TRBV20-1 with TRBJ2-1; TRBD1 agrees at 7 bases. CDR1 is DFQATT and CDR2 is SNEGSKA in the germline V gene (reference sequence). V lost 3 bases, J lost 6 bases, and 11 bases stayed unmatched. CDR3 length: 15 amino acids.

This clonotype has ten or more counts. The CDR3 DNA reads TGTGCCAGCAGTTTGACGGGGCTGGGAAACACCATATATTTT. It encodes CASSLTGLGNTIYF. The rearrangement uses TRBV9 and TRBJ1-3, with D possibly being TRBD1 (5 bases). Between the trimmed V and J ends, which lost 5 bases and 4 bases, there was a span of 13 bases. This CDR3 has 14 amino acids. CDR1 is SGDLS and CDR2 is YYNGEE in the germline V gene.

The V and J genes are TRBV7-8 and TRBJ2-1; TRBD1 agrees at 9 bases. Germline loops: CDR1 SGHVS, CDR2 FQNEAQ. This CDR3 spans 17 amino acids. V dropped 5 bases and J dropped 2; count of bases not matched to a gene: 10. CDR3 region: CASSPRDRERPYNEQFF. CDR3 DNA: TGTGCCAGCAGCCCCCGGGACAGGGAGCGCCCCTACAATGAGCAGTTCTTC.

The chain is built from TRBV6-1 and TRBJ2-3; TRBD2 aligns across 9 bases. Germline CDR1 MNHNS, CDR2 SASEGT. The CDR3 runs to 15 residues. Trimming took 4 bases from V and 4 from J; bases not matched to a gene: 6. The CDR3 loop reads CASSGIAGASDTQYF. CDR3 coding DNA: TGTGCCAGCAGTGGAATAGCGGGGGCATCAGATACGCAGTATTTT.

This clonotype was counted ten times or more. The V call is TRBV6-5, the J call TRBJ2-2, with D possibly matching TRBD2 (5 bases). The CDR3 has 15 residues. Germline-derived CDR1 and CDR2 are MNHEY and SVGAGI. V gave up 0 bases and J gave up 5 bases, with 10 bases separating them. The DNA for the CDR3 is TGTGCCAGCAGTTACTCAAGGACTTCAACCGGGGAGCTGTTTTTT. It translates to CASSYSRTSTGELFF.

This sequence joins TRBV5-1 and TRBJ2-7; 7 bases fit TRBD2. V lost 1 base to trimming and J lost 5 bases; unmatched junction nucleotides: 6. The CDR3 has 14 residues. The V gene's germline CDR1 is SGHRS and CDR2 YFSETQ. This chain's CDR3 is CASSLSGGVDEQYF. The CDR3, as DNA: TGCGCCAGCAGCTTGTCGGGGGGTGTGGACGAGCAGTACTTC.

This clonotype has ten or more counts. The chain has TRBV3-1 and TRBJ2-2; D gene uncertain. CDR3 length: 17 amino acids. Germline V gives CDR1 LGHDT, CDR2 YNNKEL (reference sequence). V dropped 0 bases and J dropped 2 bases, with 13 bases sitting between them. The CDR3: CASSQDDWALNTGELFF. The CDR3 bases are TGTGCCAGCAGCCAAGATGACTGGGCCTTAAACACCGGGGAGCTGTTTTTT. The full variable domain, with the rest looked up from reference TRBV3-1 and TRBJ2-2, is DTAVSQTPKYLVTQMGNDKSIKCEQNLGHDTMYWYKQDSKKFLKIMFSYNNKELIINETVPNRFSPKSPDKAHLNLHINSLELGDSAVYFCASSQDDWALNTGELFFGEGSRLTVL.

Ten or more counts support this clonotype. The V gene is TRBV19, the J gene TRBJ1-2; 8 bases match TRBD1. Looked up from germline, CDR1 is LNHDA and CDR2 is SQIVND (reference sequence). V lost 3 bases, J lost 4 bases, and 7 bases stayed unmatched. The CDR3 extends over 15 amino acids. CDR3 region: CASSMGQVDSYGYTF. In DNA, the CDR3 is TGTGCCAGTAGTATGGGACAGGTCGACAGCTATGGCTACACCTTC. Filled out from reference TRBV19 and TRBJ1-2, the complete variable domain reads DGGITQSPKYLFRKEGQNVTLSCEQNLNHDAMYWYRQDPGQGLRLIYYSQIVNDFQKGDIAEGYSVSREKKESFPLTVTSAQKNPTAFYLCASSMGQVDSYGYTFGSGTRLTVV.

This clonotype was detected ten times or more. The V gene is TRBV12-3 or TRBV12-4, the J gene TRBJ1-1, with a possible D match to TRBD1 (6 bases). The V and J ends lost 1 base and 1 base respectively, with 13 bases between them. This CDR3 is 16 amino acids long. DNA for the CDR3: TGTGCCAGCAGTTTAGGCTGGGGGGCACCGAACACTGAAGCTTTCTTT. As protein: CASSLGWGAPNTEAFF.

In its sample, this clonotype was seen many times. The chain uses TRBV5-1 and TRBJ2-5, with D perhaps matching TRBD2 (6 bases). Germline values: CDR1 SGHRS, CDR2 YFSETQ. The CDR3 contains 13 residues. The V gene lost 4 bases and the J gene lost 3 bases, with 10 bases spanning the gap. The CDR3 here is CASSPGGEETQYF. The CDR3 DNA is TGCGCCAGCAGCCCCGGGGGAGAAGAGACCCAGTACTTC.

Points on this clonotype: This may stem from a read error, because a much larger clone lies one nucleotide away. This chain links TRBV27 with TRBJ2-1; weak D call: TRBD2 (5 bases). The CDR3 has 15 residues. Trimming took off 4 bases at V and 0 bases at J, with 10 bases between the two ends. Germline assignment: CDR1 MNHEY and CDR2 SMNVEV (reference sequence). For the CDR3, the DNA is TGTGCCAGCAGTTCAGAGCTAGCCTCCTACAATGAGCAGTTCTTC. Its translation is CASSSELASYNEQFF.

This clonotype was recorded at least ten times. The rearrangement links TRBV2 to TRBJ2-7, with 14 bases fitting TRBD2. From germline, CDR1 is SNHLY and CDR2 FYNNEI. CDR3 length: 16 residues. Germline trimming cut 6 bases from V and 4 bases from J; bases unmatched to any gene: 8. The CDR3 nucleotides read TGTGCCAGCAGACAAAGGACTAGCGGGGGGCTTTACGAGCAGTACTTC. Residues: CASRQRTSGGLYEQYF.

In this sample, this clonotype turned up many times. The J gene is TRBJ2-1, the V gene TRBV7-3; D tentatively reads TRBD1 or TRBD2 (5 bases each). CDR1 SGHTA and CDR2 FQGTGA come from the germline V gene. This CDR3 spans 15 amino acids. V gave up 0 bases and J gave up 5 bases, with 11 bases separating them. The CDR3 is CASSLTGGGHNEQFF. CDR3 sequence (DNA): TGTGCCAGCAGCTTAACCGGTGGGGGACACAATGAGCAGTTCTTC.

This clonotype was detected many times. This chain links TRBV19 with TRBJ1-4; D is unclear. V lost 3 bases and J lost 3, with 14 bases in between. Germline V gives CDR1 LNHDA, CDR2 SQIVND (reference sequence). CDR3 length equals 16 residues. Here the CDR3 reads CASSIYRKPSNEKLFF. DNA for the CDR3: TGTGCCAGTAGTATTTACAGAAAACCGTCTAATGAAAAACTGTTTTTT.

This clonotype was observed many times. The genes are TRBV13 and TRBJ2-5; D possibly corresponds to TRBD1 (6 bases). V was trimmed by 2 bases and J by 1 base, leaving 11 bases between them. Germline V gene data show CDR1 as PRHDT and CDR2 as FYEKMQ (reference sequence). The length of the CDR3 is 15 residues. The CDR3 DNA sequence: TGTGCCAGCAGCTTAAGGACAGCTAGCCAAGAGACCCAGTACTTC. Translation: CASSLRTASQETQYF.

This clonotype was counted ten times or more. The CDR3 nucleotides read TGTGCCAGCAGTTACTGGACTAGCGGGGGGGCAGTAGCGGAGACCCAGTACTTC. Protein: CASSYWTSGGAVAETQYF. The V gene is TRBV6-6, the J gene TRBJ2-5; 15 bases map to TRBD2. The CDR3 length is 18 residues. Germline V gene data show CDR1 as MNHNY and CDR2 as SVGAGI (reference sequence). V trimming: 1 base; J trimming: 5 bases; junction bases outside the gene matches: 8.

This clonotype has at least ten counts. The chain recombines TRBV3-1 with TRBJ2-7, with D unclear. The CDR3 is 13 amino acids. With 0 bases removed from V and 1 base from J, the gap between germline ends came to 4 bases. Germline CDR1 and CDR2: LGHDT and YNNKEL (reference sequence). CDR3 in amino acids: CASSQDWSYEQYF. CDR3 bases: TGTGCCAGCAGCCAAGATTGGTCCTACGAGCAGTACTTC.

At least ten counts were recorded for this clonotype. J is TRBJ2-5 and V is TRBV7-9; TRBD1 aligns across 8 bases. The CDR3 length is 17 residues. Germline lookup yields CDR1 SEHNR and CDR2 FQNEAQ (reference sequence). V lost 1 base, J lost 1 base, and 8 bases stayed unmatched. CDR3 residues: CASSLVAAGGLQETQYF. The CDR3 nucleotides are TGTGCCAGCAGCTTAGTTGCGGCAGGGGGCCTCCAAGAGACCCAGTACTTC.

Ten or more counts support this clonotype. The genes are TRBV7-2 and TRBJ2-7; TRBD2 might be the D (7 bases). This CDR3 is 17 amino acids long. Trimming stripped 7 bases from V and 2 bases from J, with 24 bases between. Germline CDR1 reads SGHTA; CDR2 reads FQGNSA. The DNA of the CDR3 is TGTGCCAGCACTCTAGAAGGGGGGGGGCCGAAACCCTACGAGCAGTACTTC. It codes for CASTLEGGGPKPYEQYF.

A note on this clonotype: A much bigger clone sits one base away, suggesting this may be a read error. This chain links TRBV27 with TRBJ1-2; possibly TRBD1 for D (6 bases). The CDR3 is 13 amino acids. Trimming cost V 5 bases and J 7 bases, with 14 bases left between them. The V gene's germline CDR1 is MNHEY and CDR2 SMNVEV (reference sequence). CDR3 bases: TGTGCCAGCAGTCCCACAGGGCTCTTTGGCTACACCTTC. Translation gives CASSPTGLFGYTF.

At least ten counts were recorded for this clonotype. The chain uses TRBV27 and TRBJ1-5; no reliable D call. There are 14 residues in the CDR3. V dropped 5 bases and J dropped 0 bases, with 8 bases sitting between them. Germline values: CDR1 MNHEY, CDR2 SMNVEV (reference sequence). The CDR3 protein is CASSPDYSNQPQHF. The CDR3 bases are TGTGCCAGCAGTCCGGATTATAGCAATCAGCCCCAGCATTTT.

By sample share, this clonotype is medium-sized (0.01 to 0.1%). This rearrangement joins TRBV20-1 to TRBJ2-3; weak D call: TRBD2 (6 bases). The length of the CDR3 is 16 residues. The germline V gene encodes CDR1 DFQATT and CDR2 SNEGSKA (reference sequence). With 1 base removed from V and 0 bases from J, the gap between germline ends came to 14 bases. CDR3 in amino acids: CSARGFGSGSTDTQYF. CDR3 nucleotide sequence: TGCAGTGCTAGAGGGTTCGGTAGCGGAAGCACAGATACGCAGTATTTT.